Sequencing of this T cell receptor (beta chain) was carried out in a study of T cells in Graves' hyperthyroidism and ophthalmopathy. Based on clinical symptoms, serum thyroxine and TRAb, thyroid ultrasound and orbital computed tomography, diagnoses were reached. Source material for PBMCs was 9 to 10 ml fresh peripheral blood. CDR3 size: 15 residues. V lost 6 bases, J lost 4 bases, and 16 bases lay in between. Per germline, CDR1 SNHLY and CDR2 FYNNEI. This clonotype was detected many times. The target antigen is unknown. Amplification of TCR beta CDR3 regions was performed using RNA transcripts as template. The TCR CDR3 was amplified in a first-round RT-PCR using the HTBI primer set. A single record per CDR3 protein comes from TCRdb applying MiXCR to the multiplex PCR reads. The sample shows about half a million distinct CDR3 sequences, around 16% of them seen only once. Points from the study as a whole: The blood repertoire included most of the expanded thyroid clonotypes above 0.001. From stable hyperthyroidism, ophthalmopathy was separated by a 13 V-J model.

The chain carries TRBV2 and TRBJ1-5; maybe TRBD1 (5 bases). Sequencing input: blood. This receptor was obtained from a woman aged 25 to 45 with Graves' ophthalmopathy. Here the CDR3 reads CASRRDGGWNQPQHF. CDR3 sequence (DNA): TGTGCCAGCAGAAGAGATGGGGGGTGGAATCAGCCCCAGCATTTT.